The 9 T cell receptor beta chains given below trace back to one sample, sequenced in a study of blood T cell repertoires in COVID-19. Using immunoSEQ multiplex PCR, the repertoire was profiled, and TCRdb retains in-frame clones only, with some absent. This sample has about 120,000 clones, with about 83% found just once. Material: peripheral blood. The receptors originated from a woman aged 45-59 years with acute or convalescent COVID-19.

J is TRBJ1-2 and V is TRBV5-8; 7 positions match TRBD1. V trimming: 4 bases; J trimming: 5 bases; junction bases outside the gene matches: 2. The CDR3 is made up of 12 amino acids. CDR1 is SGHTS and CDR2 is YDEGEE in the germline V gene. The CDR3 DNA reads as TGTGCCAGCAGCACCAGGGGGTATGGCTACACCTTC. The encoded protein is CASSTRGYGYTF.

This clone appeared a single time. The rearrangement joins TRBV18 to TRBJ1-2; D remains unclear. Trimming cost V 2 bases and J 1 base, with 8 bases left between them. From germline, CDR1 is KGHSH and CDR2 LQKENI. The CDR3 contains 14 residues. The CDR3 coding sequence is TGTGCCAGCTCACCAACATTCGATAACTATGGCTACACCTTC. Its translation: CASSPTFDNYGYTF. The complete variable domain, with remaining parts taken from reference TRBV18 and TRBJ1-2, reads NAGVMQNPRHLVRRRGQEARLRCSPMKGHSHVYWYRQLPEEGLKFMVYLQKENIIDESGMPKERFSAEFPKEGPSILRIQQVVRGDSAAYFCASSPTFDNYGYTFGSGTRLTVV.

This clone is a singleton in its sample. The chain uses TRBV5-1 and TRBJ2-5; 12 bases align to TRBD2. The CDR3 is made up of 18 amino acids. V was pared by 0 bases and J by 3 bases, with 9 bases of the junction left unmatched. Germline-derived CDR1 and CDR2 are SGHRS and YFSETQ. The CDR3 DNA reads TGCGCCAGCAGCTTGGAGGCTAGCGGGGGGGCCGTAGAAGAGACCCAGTACTTC. Its translation is CASSLEASGGAVEETQYF.

This chain connects TRBV28 to TRBJ1-1; TRBD1 might be the D (6 bases). The ends were cut back, 2 bases at V and 6 bases at J, with 7 bases in the middle. The CDR3 runs 12 residues. Germline V gives CDR1 MDHEN, CDR2 SYDVKM. The CDR3 reads CASSLRTAEAFF. The CDR3 nucleotides read TGTGCCAGCAGTTTAAGGACAGCTGAAGCTTTCTTT.

The chain is built from TRBV11-2 and TRBJ2-5; no definite D call. The CDR3 is 12 residues long. Germline V gives CDR1 SGHAT, CDR2 FQNNGV. Trimming shortened V by 5 bases and J by 5 bases, and 9 bases separated the two germline ends. This chain's CDR3 is CASSRRVETQYF. CDR3 coding DNA: TGTGCCAGCAGCCGTAGAGTGGAGACCCAGTACTTC. Using reference TRBV11-2 and TRBJ2-5 for the parts outside the CDR3, the full variable domain is EAGVAQSPRYKIIEKRQSVAFWCNPISGHATLYWYQQILGQGPKLLIQFQNNGVVDDSQLPKDRFSAERLKGVDSTLKIQPAKLEDSAVYLCASSRRVETQYFGPGTRLLVL.

CDR3 sequence: CAISDSTSGSLEQYF. In DNA form, the CDR3 reads TGTGCCATCAGTGATTCGACTAGCGGATCGCTGGAGCAGTACTTC. The gene calls are TRBV10-3 and TRBJ2-7; 9 bases are a match to TRBD2. Germline lookup yields CDR1 ENHRY and CDR2 SYGVKD. This CDR3 is 15 amino acids long. Losses at the gene ends were 3 bases for V and 7 bases for J; bases not matched to a gene: 10.

The chain joins TRBV12-3 or TRBV12-4 to TRBJ1-4, with 7 positions matching TRBD1. J lost 5 bases, V lost 6 bases, and 3 bases had no gene match. The CDR3 consists of 13 residues. The CDR3 is CASRGDSNEKLFF. The CDR3 DNA reads TGTGCCAGCAGGGGGGACAGCAATGAAAAACTGTTTTTT.

The V gene is TRBV30, the J gene TRBJ2-1, with 8 bases lining up with TRBD2. The V segment lost 2 bases and the J segment 6 bases; nucleotides outside the gene matches: 9. The germline V gene encodes CDR1 GTSNPN and CDR2 SVGIG (reference sequence). The CDR3 extends over 15 amino acids. In DNA, the CDR3 is TGTGCCTGGAGTAAACCGGGAGGGTGGAGCAATGAGCAGTTCTTC. Translated, it gives CAWSKPGGWSNEQFF.

The chain is built from TRBV30 and TRBJ1-2, with D unresolved. The CDR3 extends over 12 amino acids. Germline V CDR1 and CDR2: GTSNPN, SVGIG (reference sequence). V was cut by 0 bases and J by 7 bases, with 9 bases left in between. Written as DNA, the CDR3 is TGTGCCTGGAGTGTTGTGCGGTTTGGCTACACCTTC. It is translated as CAWSVVRFGYTF.